A selection of T cell receptor beta chains follows, all from one sample in a study of cytomegalovirus exposure and HLA in healthy donors. Profiled with immunoSEQ multiplex PCR; TCRdb holds only in-frame clones, not every one. The sample has tens of thousands of clones; around 80% are singletons. The material sequenced was PBMCs. The receptors shown here come from a man aged 45-65 years in good health and CMV-seropositive. Each CDR3 is given with its conserved first and last residue. Each record gives: V gene, J gene, CDR3 protein.

V: TRBV4-3; J: TRBJ1-4; CDR3: CASSQEANPTNEKLFF
V: TRBV5-4; J: TRBJ2-3; CDR3: CASSLALRGGGPDTQYF
V: TRBV6-1; J: TRBJ2-5; CDR3: CASSESRGYQPTQYF
V: TRBV25-1; J: TRBJ2-3; CDR3: CASSFSGSSTDTQYF
V: TRBV5-8; J: TRBJ2-7; CDR3: CASSLGSGQGTYEQYF
V: TRBV6-1; J: TRBJ1-5; CDR3: CASSEGAGSPRPQHF
V: TRBV21-1; J: TRBJ1-5; CDR3: CASSKVCQQGPPYSNQPQHF
V: TRBV30; J: TRBJ1-3; CDR3: CACDWAGGLYF
V: TRBV4-1; J: TRBJ2-7; CDR3: CASSQEAGKGYYEPYF
V: TRBV18; J: TRBJ1-5; CDR3: CASSLDGVNSNQPQHF
V: TRBV30; J: TRBJ2-7; CDR3: CAWKGTSGYEQYF
V: TRBV30; J: NA; CDR3: CAWGGDRVYEQYF